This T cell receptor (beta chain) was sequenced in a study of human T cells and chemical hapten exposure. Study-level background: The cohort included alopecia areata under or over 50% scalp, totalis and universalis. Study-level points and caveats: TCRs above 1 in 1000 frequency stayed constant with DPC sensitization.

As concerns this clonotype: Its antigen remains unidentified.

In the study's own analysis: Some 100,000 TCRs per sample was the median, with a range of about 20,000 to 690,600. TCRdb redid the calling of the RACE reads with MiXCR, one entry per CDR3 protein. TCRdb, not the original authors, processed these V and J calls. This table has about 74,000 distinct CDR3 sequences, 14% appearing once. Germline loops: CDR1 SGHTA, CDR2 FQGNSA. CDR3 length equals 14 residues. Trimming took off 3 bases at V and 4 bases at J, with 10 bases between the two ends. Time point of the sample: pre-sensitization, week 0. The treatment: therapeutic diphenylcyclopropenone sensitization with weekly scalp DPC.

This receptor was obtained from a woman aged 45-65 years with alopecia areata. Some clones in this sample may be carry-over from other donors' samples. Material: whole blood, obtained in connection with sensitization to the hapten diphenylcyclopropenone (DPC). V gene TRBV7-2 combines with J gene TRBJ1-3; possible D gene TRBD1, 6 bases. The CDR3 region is CASSFSGVGNTIYF. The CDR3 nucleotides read TGTGCCAGCAGCTTTTCAGGGGTCGGAAACACCATATATTTT.